This TCR beta chain was found in a study of CD8 T cells in ankylosing spondylitis. Germline CDR1 and CDR2: MNHEY and SVGEGT. This CDR3 has 15 amino acids. The J segment lost 0 bases and the V segment lost 8 bases, leaving 7 bases of the junction unmatched. General observations from the study: Earlier studies detected some motif variants in reactive arthritis synovial fluid and blood. There was a TCR beta motif, made of 7 or 8 highly homologous variants, that appeared characteristic of ankylosing spondylitis blood.

This clonotype occurred many times. Its antigen is currently unknown. Scientists made TCR beta libraries using quantitative 5'-RACE with molecular barcodes. TCRdb ran MiXCR on the 5' RACE reads and lists one entry per CDR3 protein. Here the sample spans about 230,000 distinct CDR3 sequences, roughly 8.2% being singletons. The V call is TRBV6-2 or TRBV6-3, the J call TRBJ2-7, with TRBD2 matching 10 bases. Sample: blood, either unsorted or a sorted T cell fraction (not recorded which). This clonotype was sampled from a female donor with ankylosing spondylitis or in good health (not recorded which). The CDR3 spells CASQLAGPTSYEQYF. The CDR3 region has the DNA TGTGCCAGCCAACTAGCGGGGCCTACCTCCTACGAGCAGTACTTC.